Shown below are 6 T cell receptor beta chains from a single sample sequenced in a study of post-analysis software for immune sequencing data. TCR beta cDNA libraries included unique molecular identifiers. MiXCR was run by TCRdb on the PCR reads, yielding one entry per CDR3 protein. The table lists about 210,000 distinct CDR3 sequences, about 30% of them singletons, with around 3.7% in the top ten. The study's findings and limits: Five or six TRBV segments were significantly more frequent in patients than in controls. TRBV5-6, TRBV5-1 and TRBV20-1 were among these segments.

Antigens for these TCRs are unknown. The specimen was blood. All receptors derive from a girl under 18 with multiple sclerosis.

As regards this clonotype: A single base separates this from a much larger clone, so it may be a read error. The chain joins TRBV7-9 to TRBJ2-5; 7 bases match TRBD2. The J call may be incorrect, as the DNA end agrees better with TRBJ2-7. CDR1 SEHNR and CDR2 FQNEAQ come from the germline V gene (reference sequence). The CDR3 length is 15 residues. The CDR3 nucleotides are TGTGCCAGCAGCTGGGAGGGACGGCGCTCTAACGAGCAGTACTTC. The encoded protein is CASSWEGRRSNEQYF.

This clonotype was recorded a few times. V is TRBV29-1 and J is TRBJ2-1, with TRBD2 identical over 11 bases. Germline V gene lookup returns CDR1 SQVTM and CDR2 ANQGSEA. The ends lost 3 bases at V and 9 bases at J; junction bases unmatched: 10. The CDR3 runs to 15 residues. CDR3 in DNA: TGCAGCGTTGATCCCATAGCGGGGGGGCAAGGTGAGCAGTTCTTC. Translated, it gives CSVDPIAGGQGEQFF.

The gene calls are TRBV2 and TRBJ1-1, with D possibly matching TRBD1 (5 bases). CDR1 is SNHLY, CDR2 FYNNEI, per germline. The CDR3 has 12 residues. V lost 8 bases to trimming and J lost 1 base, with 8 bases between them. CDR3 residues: CASERGNTEAFF. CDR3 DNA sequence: TGTGCCAGCGAAAGGGGGAACACTGAAGCTTTCTTT.

The CDR3 region is CASSLVGPGSDTQYF. The CDR3 coding sequence is TGCGCCAGCAGCTTGGTGGGACCGGGATCAGATACGCAGTATTTT. The V gene is TRBV5-1, the J gene TRBJ2-3; D may correspond to TRBD1 or TRBD2 (5 bases each). Germline V gene data show CDR1 as SGHRS and CDR2 as YFSETQ. The CDR3 runs to 15 residues. V lost 0 bases to trimming and J lost 4 bases, with 12 bases between them. Drawing the rest from reference TRBV5-1 and TRBJ2-3, the complete variable domain is KAGVTQTPRYLIKTRGQQVTLSCSPISGHRSVSWYQQTPGQGLQFLFEYFSETQRNKGNFPGRFSGRQFSNSRSEMNVSTLELGDSALYLCASSLVGPGSDTQYFGPGTRLTVL.

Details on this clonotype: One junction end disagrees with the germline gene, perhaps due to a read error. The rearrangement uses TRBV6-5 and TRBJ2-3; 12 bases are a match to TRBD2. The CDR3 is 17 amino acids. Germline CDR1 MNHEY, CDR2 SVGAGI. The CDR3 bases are TGTGCCAGCAGTTACTTTGGACTAGCGGGGAGCACAGATACGCGGTATTTT. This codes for CASSYFGLAGSTDTRYF.

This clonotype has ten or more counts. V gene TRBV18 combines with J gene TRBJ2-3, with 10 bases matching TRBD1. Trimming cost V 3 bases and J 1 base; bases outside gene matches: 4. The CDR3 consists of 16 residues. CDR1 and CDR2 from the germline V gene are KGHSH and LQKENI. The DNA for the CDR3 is TGTGCCAGCTCACCGGCGGGGACAGGGGGCACAGATACGCAGTATTTT. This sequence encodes CASSPAGTGGTDTQYF.